Presented here are 6 T cell receptor beta chains from one specimen sequenced in a study of T-cell reconstitution after alpha-beta-depleted transplantation in children. As it was prepared, the TCRbeta library received unique molecular identifiers. Via MiXCR, TCRdb re-called the PCR reads, giving one row per CDR3 protein. The table lists 300,000 to 400,000 distinct CDR3 sequences, roughly 16% of them singletons. The source was PBMCs, mostly from graft donor cells, collected 360 days after TCRalphabeta/CD19-depleted stem cell transplant. The receptors were sampled from a male patient aged 2 to 9 who had a stem cell transplant for acute lymphoblastic leukemia, so the T cells may come from the graft donor.

Only a few counts were recorded for this clonotype. J is TRBJ1-4 and V is TRBV5-1, with 9 nucleotides matching TRBD1. Germline CDR1 reads SGHRS; CDR2 reads YFSETQ. Trimming took 4 bases from V and 4 from J; bases not matched to a gene: 17. The CDR3 is 19 amino acids. CDR3 loop: CASSPLATGTGSFNEKLFF. CDR3 bases: TGCGCCAGCAGCCCCCTCGCGACCGGGACAGGGAGCTTTAATGAAAAACTGTTTTTT.

In DNA, the CDR3 is TGCGCCAGCAGTTCCCGGGAAACGAACACCGGGGAGCTGTTTTTT. Translating gives CASSSRETNTGELFF. V gene TRBV5-1 combines with J gene TRBJ2-2; D might be TRBD2 (5 bases). V shed 5 bases and J shed 0 bases, with 11 bases lying between them. The CDR3 consists of 15 residues. CDR1 and CDR2 (germline): SGHRS, YFSETQ.

This chain links TRBV12-3 or TRBV12-4 with TRBJ2-3, with 12 nucleotides matching TRBD2. V dropped 3 bases and J dropped 0; count of bases not matched to a gene: 7. The CDR3 sequence is 18 residues long. CDR3 sequence: CASSFSSGRALSTDTQYF. The CDR3 DNA reads TGTGCCAGCAGTTTCTCTAGCGGGAGGGCCCTTAGCACAGATACGCAGTATTTT.

In its sample, this clonotype was seen many times. This chain connects TRBV28 to TRBJ2-5; TRBD2 agrees at 7 bases. The CDR3 extends over 15 amino acids. The V and J ends lost 1 base and 4 bases, in that order; junction bases with no gene match: 6. The germline V gene encodes CDR1 MDHEN and CDR2 SYDVKM. CDR3 region: CASSLSPSSGETQYF. The DNA for the CDR3 is TGTGCCAGCAGTTTATCGCCGTCTAGCGGAGAGACCCAGTACTTC.

This clonotype has only a few counts. This chain connects TRBV7-2 to TRBJ2-5; 7 bases are shared with TRBD1. This CDR3 region has 16 residues. With V trimmed by 5 bases and J by 5 bases, 14 bases remained unmatched. Looked up from germline, CDR1 is SGHTA and CDR2 is FQGNSA. This CDR3 reads CASSPNSRGYKETQYF. The CDR3 coding sequence is TGTGCCAGCAGCCCAAACTCCAGGGGGTACAAGGAGACCCAGTACTTC.

This clonotype was found many times. The chain's CDR3 is CASSFEVQATNTEAFF. Here the CDR3 DNA reads TGTGCCAGCAGCTTCGAGGTTCAGGCCACGAACACTGAAGCTTTCTTT. This sequence joins TRBV28 and TRBJ1-1; no firm D call. This CDR3 region has 16 residues. Germline lookup yields CDR1 MDHEN and CDR2 SYDVKM. Trimming shortened V by 6 bases and J by 1 base, and 18 bases separated the two germline ends.